Sequencing of this T cell receptor beta chain was carried out in a study of blood T cell repertoires in COVID-19. At the level of the study: T cells, B-cell-depleted T cells, or PBMCs provided the cDNA or gDNA that served as material.

Germline V gene data show CDR1 as SGHRS and CDR2 as YFSETQ. This CDR3 has 14 amino acids. The junction had 3 bases not matched to a gene; V was cut back by 3 bases and J by 6 bases. Libraries were prepared by immunoSEQ multiplex PCR; TCRdb keeps only in-frame clonotypes and omits some of them. Of 360,000 or so clones listed, around 90% are singletons. During active infection, Seattle patients enrolled and were then monitored through disease. Material: peripheral blood. This clonotype was sampled from an older woman with COVID-19, enrolled during active disease. The genes are TRBV5-1 and TRBJ1-3; 10 nucleotides match TRBD1. The CDR3 protein is CASSWGTGENTIYF. CDR3 DNA sequence: TGCGCCAGCAGCTGGGGGACAGGGGAAAACACCATATATTTT.